This TCR beta chain was obtained from a study of regulatory T cells in long-lasting Graves disease. Arm-PCR of CDR3 regions and iRepertoire HTBI primers were used to build TCR beta libraries. TCRdb ran MiXCR on the multiplex PCR reads and lists one entry per CDR3 protein. The profile shows 360,000 or so distinct CDR3 sequences, 15% to 20% of them singletons. Germline V gives CDR1 MDHEN, CDR2 SYDVKM. The V segment lost 6 bases and the J segment 3 bases; nucleotides outside the gene matches: 8. This CDR3 has 14 amino acids. This clonotype was recorded at least ten times. Time point here: newly diagnosed GD, antithyroid drugs for less than 3 months. Making the TCR library involved RNA that had been extracted from PBMCs. All patients originated from an endocrinology department located in Xi'an, China. The same sample was also studied in work on T cells in Graves' hyperthyroidism and ophthalmopathy.

This chain joins TRBV28 and TRBJ2-7; 7 bases agree with TRBD1. The clonotype originates from a woman between 18 and 30 years old with Graves disease. This specimen was peripheral blood mononuclear cells (PBMCs), taken at new diagnosis, from a patient treated with antithyroid drugs. CDR3 region: CASRPTGEIYEQYF. The CDR3 nucleotides read TGTGCCAGCAGACCTACAGGGGAAATCTACGAGCAGTACTTC.